The rows below give T cell receptor beta chains drawn from one sample of a study of blood T cell repertoires in COVID-19. TCRdb's copy holds only in-frame clones and misses some; the assay was immunoSEQ multiplex PCR. The data hold a few hundred thousand clones, with roughly 80% observed a single time. The sequenced sample was peripheral blood. Receptor source: a woman aged 50 to 60 with acute or convalescent COVID-19. Both conserved end residues are part of each CDR3. Fields, in order: V gene, clone size, D gene, J gene, CDR3 protein, CDR3 DNA. D genes are given only for firm matches. Some rows mark clone size as missing; the rest say once, few, many or name a class of expanded clone.

TRBV6-1	few	TRBD2	TRBJ2-1	CASSELSSGVGEQFF	TGTGCCAGCAGTGAACTGTCTAGCGGGGTCGGTGAGCAGTTCTTC
TRBV7-9	NA	NA	TRBJ2-5	CASSSLLAGPNGETQYF	TGTGCCAGCAGCTCCCTCCTCGCGGGACCCAACGGGGAGACCCAGTACTTC
TRBV28	NA	NA	TRBJ2-7	CASSRGYYEQYF	TGTGCCAGCAGTCGGGGTTACTACGAGCAGTACTTC
TRBV13	NA	TRBD2	TRBJ2-7	CASSERLAGTYEQYF	TGTGCCAGCAGCGAAAGACTAGCGGGTACCTACGAGCAGTACTTC
TRBV28	NA	NA	TRBJ2-2	CASRGRGGNTGELFF	TGTGCCAGCAGGGGCCGGGGAGGGAACACCGGGGAGCTGTTTTTT
TRBV7-2	NA	NA	TRBJ1-5	CASSPSRGNNQPQHF	TGTGCCAGCAGCCCAAGCCGCGGGAACAATCAGCCCCAGCATTTT
TRBV6-2/TRBV6-3	NA	NA	TRBJ1-2	CASSYERGLIQGYTF	TGTGCCAGCAGTTACGAGCGGGGGCTGATTCAGGGCTACACCTTC
TRBV7-8	NA	NA	TRBJ1-3	CASSLARVYRTDEYSGNTIYF	TGTGCCAGCAGCTTAGCGCGGGTCTACCGTACAGACGAGTACTCTGGAAACACCATATATTTT
TRBV28	NA	NA	TRBJ2-7	CASSSFTGSTYEQYF	TGTGCCAGCAGTTCCTTCACCGGGTCCACCTACGAGCAGTACTTC
TRBV28	NA	NA	TRBJ2-2	CASRRDSSYTGELFF	TGTGCCAGCAGAAGAGACAGCTCTTACACCGGGGAGCTGTTTTTT
TRBV6-5	NA	NA	TRBJ1-2	CASSYSYGGGGYTF	TGTGCCAGCAGTTACTCGTATGGGGGCGGTGGCTACACCTTC
TRBV3-1/TRBV3-2	NA	NA	TRBJ2-7	CASSPDPSSYEQYF	TGTGCCAGCAGCCCAGACCCGAGCTCCTACGAGCAGTACTTC
TRBV3-1/TRBV3-2	NA	NA	TRBJ1-6	CASSQVSPDNSPLHF	TGTGCCAGCAGCCAAGTTTCCCCAGATAATTCACCCCTCCACTTT
TRBV5-1	NA	NA	TRBJ2-7	CASSYDGEIYEQYF	TGCGCCAGCAGCTACGACGGAGAAATCTACGAGCAGTACTTC
TRBV3-1/TRBV3-2	NA	NA	TRBJ1-6	CASSRDNPGGSSPLHF	TGTGCCAGCAGCCGGGACAACCCGGGTGGTAGTTCACCCCTCCACTTT
TRBV5-1	NA	NA	TRBJ2-5	CASSQDYPPRTQYF	TGCGCCAGCAGCCAAGACTACCCACCCCGGACCCAGTACTTC
TRBV28	once	NA	TRBJ2-3	CATAAGYTQYF	TGTGCCACCGCGGCCGGGTATACGCAGTATTTT
TRBV24-1	NA	TRBD1	TRBJ1-2	CATSEDRGDGYTF	TGTGCCACCAGTGAAGACAGGGGCGATGGCTACACCTTC
TRBV24-1	NA	TRBD1	TRBJ2-7	CATSPGQGYSYEQYF	TGTGCCACCTCCCCGGGACAGGGCTACTCCTACGAGCAGTACTTC
TRBV4-1	NA	TRBD2	TRBJ2-1	CASSHIIAGVWFF	TGCGCCAGCAGCCACATAATAGCGGGGGTCTGGTTCTTC
TRBV7-2	NA	TRBD1	TRBJ2-5	CASSLPGQGQETQYF	TGTGCCAGCAGCTTACCGGGACAGGGGCAAGAGACCCAGTACTTC
TRBV4-1	NA	TRBD2	TRBJ2-1	CASSQFVTSGRVEFF	TGCGCCAGCAGCCAATTCGTGACTAGCGGGAGAGTAGAGTTCTTC
TRBV5-1	NA	TRBD1	TRBJ2-5	CASTPQTGEQETQYF	TGCGCCAGCACACCTCAAACAGGGGAACAAGAGACCCAGTACTTC
TRBV7-2	NA	NA	TRBJ2-2	CASSLFSGETGELFF	TGTGCCAGCAGCTTATTCTCCGGAGAAACCGGGGAGCTGTTTTTT
TRBV19	NA	NA	TRBJ2-7	CASSIAPGGASSYEQYF	TGTGCCAGTAGTATAGCCCCCGGAGGAGCGAGCTCCTACGAGCAGTACTTC
TRBV10-2	few	NA	TRBJ2-2	CASRQDQGRTGELFF	TGCGCCAGCAGACAGGACCAGGGGCGCACCGGGGAGCTGTTTTTT
TRBV19	NA	TRBD1	TRBJ1-5	CASSTDTGTGSNQPQHF	TGTGCCAGTAGTACCGACACCGGGACAGGGAGCAATCAGCCCCAGCATTTT
TRBV5-1	NA	TRBD1	TRBJ2-5	CASSETTGGETQYF	TGCGCCAGCAGCGAGACGACAGGGGGAGAGACCCAGTACTTC
TRBV7-2	NA	TRBD1	TRBJ1-5	CASSFGQGSNQPQHF	TGTGCCAGCAGCTTTGGACAGGGCAGCAATCAGCCCCAGCATTTT
TRBV11-2	NA	NA	TRBJ1-2	CASSLAPGLNYGYTF	TGTGCCAGCAGCTTAGCTCCAGGGCTGAACTATGGCTACACCTTC
TRBV5-6	NA	NA	TRBJ2-7	CASSSARTAVSYEQYF	TGTGCCAGCAGCTCCGCACGGACAGCCGTCTCCTACGAGCAGTACTTC